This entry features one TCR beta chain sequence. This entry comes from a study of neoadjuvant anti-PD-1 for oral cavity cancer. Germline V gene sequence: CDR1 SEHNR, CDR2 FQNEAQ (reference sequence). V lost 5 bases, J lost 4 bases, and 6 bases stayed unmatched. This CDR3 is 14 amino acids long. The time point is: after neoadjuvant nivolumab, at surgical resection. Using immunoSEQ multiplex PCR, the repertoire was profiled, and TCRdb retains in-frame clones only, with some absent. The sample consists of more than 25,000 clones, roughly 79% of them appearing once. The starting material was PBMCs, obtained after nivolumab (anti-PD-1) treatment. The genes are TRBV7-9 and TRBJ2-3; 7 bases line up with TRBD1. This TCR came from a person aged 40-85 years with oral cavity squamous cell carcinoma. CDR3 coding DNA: TGTGCCAGCAGCGAAAGACAGGGCTCAGATACGCAGTATTTT. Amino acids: CASSERQGSDTQYF.